The 16 T cell receptor beta chains given below trace back to one sample, sequenced in a study of patients and donors after allogeneic stem cell transplantation (dated by TCRdb to about 2020). Receptor amplification or capture employed RT-PCR. Reads for this sample came from a NextSeq 550. In TCRdb, the public reads were trimmed at Q25 with fastp and aligned with MiXCR, with productive beta chains retained. Rows are unified per CDR3 protein, each entry keeping the most common DNA and genes. The sample includes about a million distinct CDR3 sequences, with approximately 18% observed a single time. 6% of the sample comes from the top ten. Sequenced: blood, either unsorted or a sorted T cell fraction (not recorded which). Receptors originate from a human donor who was either an allogeneic HSCT recipient or a stem cell or donor lymphocyte infusion donor (not recorded which). It is not recorded whose cells these are; they may come from a transplant donor.

This clonotype has a count of ten or more. This chain uses TRBV12-3 or TRBV12-4 with TRBJ2-4; 7 bases line up with TRBD2. V shed 6 bases and J 11 bases; nucleotides not matched to a gene: 16. The CDR3 spans 15 residues. CDR3 region: CASSSTSETPGVQYF. CDR3 DNA: TGTGCCAGCAGCTCTACTAGCGAAACCCCGGGGGTTCAGTACTTC.

The rearrangement joins TRBV7-2 to TRBJ2-3; no clear D gene. From germline, CDR1 is SGHTA and CDR2 FQGNSA. CDR3 length: 14 amino acids. The ends were cut back, 0 bases at V and 4 bases at J, with 8 bases in the middle. Written as DNA, the CDR3 is TGTGCCAGCAGCTTAGCAGGGAAGGCAGATACGCAGTATTTT. Translation: CASSLAGKADTQYF.

The V gene is TRBV9, the J gene TRBJ2-3; the match to TRBD1 covers 9 bases. The CDR3 spans 18 residues. CDR1 is SGDLS, CDR2 YYNGEE, per germline. With V trimmed by 0 bases and J by 2 bases, 10 bases remained unmatched. CDR3 coding DNA: TGTGCCAGCAGCGTAGCGCTTTCCTGGGACAGGGACACAGATACGCAGTATTTT. Protein: CASSVALSWDRDTDTQYF. The full variable domain, with the rest looked up from reference TRBV9 and TRBJ2-3, is DSGVTQTPKHLITATGQRVTLRCSPRSGDLSVYWYQQSLDQGLQFLIQYYNGEERAKGNILERFSAQQFPDLHSELNLSSLELGDSALYFCASSVALSWDRDTDTQYFGPGTRLTVL.

The rearrangement joins TRBV7-9 to TRBJ1-1, with D uncertain. The CDR3 totals 15 residues. CDR1 and CDR2 from the germline V gene are SEHNR and FQNEAQ (reference sequence). V lost 1 base and J lost 4, with 13 bases in between. The CDR3 DNA follows: TGTGCCAGCAGCTTAGTAACAGCCCCACGCACTGAAGCTTTCTTT. This sequence encodes CASSLVTAPRTEAFF. The full variable domain, completed using reference TRBV7-9 and TRBJ1-1, is DTGVSQNPRHKITKRGQNVTFRCDPISEHNRLYWYRQTLGQGPEFLTYFQNEAQLEKSRLLSDRFSAERPKGSFSTLEIQRTEQGDSAMYLCASSLVTAPRTEAFFGQGTRLTVV.

This clonotype was detected only a few times. The gene calls are TRBV28 and TRBJ1-1, with 11 bases fitting TRBD1. CDR3 length: 15 residues. V trimming: 3 bases; J trimming: 6 bases; junction bases outside the gene matches: 6. Germline CDR1 is MDHEN and CDR2 is SYDVKM. The CDR3 sequence: CASSFPPGQGAEAFF. The CDR3 DNA sequence: TGTGCCAGCAGTTTTCCACCGGGACAGGGGGCTGAAGCTTTCTTT.

The V call is TRBV12-3 or TRBV12-4, the J call TRBJ1-1; possibly TRBD1 for D (5 bases). CDR3 length equals 14 residues. V was trimmed by 8 bases and J by 3 bases, leaving 16 bases between them. CDR3 bases: TGTGCCAGCTCCTGGGGGGGAGTGGACACTGAAGCTTTCTTT. Translated: CASSWGGVDTEAFF.

The chain couples TRBV20-1 to TRBJ1-1; D not resolved. Germline V CDR1 and CDR2: DFQATT, SNEGSKA (reference sequence). With 6 bases removed from V and 6 bases from J, the gap between germline ends came to 14 bases. The CDR3 is 12 amino acids. The CDR3 spells CSAPDGNPEAFF. As DNA, the CDR3 is TGCAGTGCCCCCGACGGTAACCCTGAAGCTTTCTTT.

This clonotype was counted a few times. The chain is built from TRBV4-2 and TRBJ1-1; no definite D call. V dropped 0 bases and J dropped 6 bases, with 5 bases sitting between them. The germline CDR1 and CDR2 sequences are LGHNA and YNFKEQ. The CDR3 has 12 residues. In DNA, the CDR3 is TGTGCCAGCAGCCAAGAAGGGCCTGAAGCTTTCTTT. Encoded protein: CASSQEGPEAFF.

The chain employs TRBV5-1 and TRBJ2-7; D is undetermined. The CDR3 spans 14 residues. CDR1 and CDR2 from the germline V gene are SGHRS and YFSETQ. With 5 bases removed from V and 2 bases from J, the gap between germline ends came to 14 bases. The CDR3 DNA reads TGCGCCAGCAGTCCCGAGACTCCGACCTACGAGCAGTACTTC. It translates to CASSPETPTYEQYF. Complete variable domain (other parts from reference TRBV5-1 and TRBJ2-7): KAGVTQTPRYLIKTRGQQVTLSCSPISGHRSVSWYQQTPGQGLQFLFEYFSETQRNKGNFPGRFSGRQFSNSRSEMNVSTLELGDSALYLCASSPETPTYEQYFGPGTRLTVT.

This clonotype was detected a few times. CDR3 sequence reads: CASSPARGGPYNEQFF. The CDR3 DNA reads TGTGCCAGCAGTCCTGCTAGGGGGGGCCCCTACAATGAGCAGTTCTTC. The chain carries TRBV6-2 or TRBV6-3 and TRBJ2-1, with a weak D call TRBD2 (7 bases). There are 16 residues in the CDR3. V lost 5 bases and J lost 2, with 16 bases in between. Germline V CDR1 and CDR2: MNHEY, SVGEGT.

In its sample, this clonotype was seen many times. The chain uses TRBV12-3 or TRBV12-4 and TRBJ1-5, with D possibly matching TRBD1 (6 bases). Trimming removed 6 bases at V and 6 bases at J, with 12 bases between. The CDR3 consists of 13 residues. CDR3 coding DNA: TGTGCCAGCAGCCGGACAGCGGGTCAGCCCCAGCATTTT. Its translation: CASSRTAGQPQHF.

This clonotype has only a few counts. This chain connects TRBV3-1 to TRBJ2-5; no firm D call. V gave up 1 base and J gave up 9 bases, with 15 bases separating them. CDR3 length equals 14 residues. From germline, CDR1 is LGHDT and CDR2 YNNKEL (reference sequence). The CDR3 nucleotides read TGTGCCAGCAGCCAAGGGTCGCGACGCACGGCCCAGTACTTC. It is translated as CASSQGSRRTAQYF.

This chain connects TRBV5-6 to TRBJ2-7; 7 positions agree with TRBD2. Germline V gene lookup returns CDR1 SGHDT and CDR2 YYEEEE. After removal of 4 bases from V and 0 bases from J, the junction contained 22 bases not matched to a gene. The CDR3 consists of 20 residues. CDR3 amino acids: CASSPLGGPSGLSSSYEQYF. CDR3 nucleotide sequence: TGTGCCAGCAGCCCGCTAGGAGGCCCTAGCGGACTGTCGAGCTCCTACGAGCAGTACTTC.

This chain connects TRBV3-1 to TRBJ1-3, with D possibly being TRBD1 (6 bases). CDR1 and CDR2 (germline): LGHDT, YNNKEL (reference sequence). The CDR3 runs 16 residues. With 4 bases removed from V and 1 base from J, the gap between germline ends came to 14 bases. The CDR3 DNA reads TGTGCCAGCAGCCCTCAGACGCAGGGGTCTGGAAACACCATATATTTT. As protein: CASSPQTQGSGNTIYF.

CDR3 amino acids: CAIRGQGEVYEQYF. CDR3 DNA: TGTGCCATCAGAGGACAGGGGGAGGTTTACGAGCAGTACTTC. The rearrangement joins TRBV10-3 to TRBJ2-7, with 10 positions matching TRBD1. Germline assignment: CDR1 ENHRY and CDR2 SYGVKD. The CDR3 loop spans 14 amino acids. V lost 6 bases to trimming and J lost 4 bases; unmatched junction nucleotides: 6.

The table lists this clonotype with a count of one. This chain uses TRBV20-1 with TRBJ2-1; 8 positions agree with TRBD1. Germline trimming cut 4 bases from V and 16 bases from J; bases unmatched to any gene: 15. CDR3 length: 13 amino acids. Germline CDR1 and CDR2: DFQATT and SNEGSKA (reference sequence). DNA of the CDR3: TGCAGTGCTAATAGAGACAGGGGTCAGAAGCTATTCTTC. Its protein is CSANRDRGQKLFF.